The entry below describes one TCR beta chain. Antigen: not known. This record belongs to a study of shared clonotypes between healthy human individuals. Deep-level assay runs were performed. As originally analysed: ImmunoSEQ output held junction-only sequences without quality scores, so filtering differed. The repertoire was sequenced with immunoSEQ multiplex PCR; TCRdb's copy has only in-frame clones and lacks some. The V and J calls and clone size are taken from that table; D and trimming were inferred from the DNA. The sample has about 1.1 million clones, more than 75% seen once. Study observations and caveats: Memory subsets generally showed lower estimated richness than naive subsets. It was the non-shared clonotypes that had lower generation probabilities than clonotypes shared by all four donors.

Sequencing was done on a sample of memory CD4+ T cells from PBMCs. Subset reported: CD45RA-negative fraction. The source is a man younger than 35 in good health. Some clones in this sample may be carry-over from other donors' samples.

CDR3 nucleotides: TGTGCCAGCAGCCTTGACAGGGAAGGAGATACGCAGTATTTT. Translated: CASSLDREGDTQYF. The chain uses TRBV7-9 and TRBJ2-3; 7 nucleotides line up with TRBD1. V lost 5 bases and J lost 5; bases outside the gene matches: 7. The CDR3 runs to 14 residues. Looked up from germline, CDR1 is SEHNR and CDR2 is FQNEAQ (reference sequence).